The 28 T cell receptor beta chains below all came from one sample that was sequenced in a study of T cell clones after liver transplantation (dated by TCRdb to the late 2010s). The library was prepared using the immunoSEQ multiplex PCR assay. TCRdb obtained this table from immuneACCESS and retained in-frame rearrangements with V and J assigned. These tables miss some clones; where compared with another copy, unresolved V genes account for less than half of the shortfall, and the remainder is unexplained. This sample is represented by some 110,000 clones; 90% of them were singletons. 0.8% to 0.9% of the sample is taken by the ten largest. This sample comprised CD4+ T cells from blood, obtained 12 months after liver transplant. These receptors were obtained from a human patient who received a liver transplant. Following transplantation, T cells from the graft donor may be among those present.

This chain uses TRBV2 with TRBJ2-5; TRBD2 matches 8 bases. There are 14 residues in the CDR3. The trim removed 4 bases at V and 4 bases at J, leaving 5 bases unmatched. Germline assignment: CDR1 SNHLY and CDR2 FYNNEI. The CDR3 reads CASSAGGPPETQYF. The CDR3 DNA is TGTGCCAGCAGTGCGGGGGGGCCTCCAGAGACCCAGTACTTC.

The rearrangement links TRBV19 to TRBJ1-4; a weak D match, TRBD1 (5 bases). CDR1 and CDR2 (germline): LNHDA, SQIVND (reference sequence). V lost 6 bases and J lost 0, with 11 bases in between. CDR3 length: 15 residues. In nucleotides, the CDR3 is TGTGCCAGTAGCCTTTCGGGGGCAACTAATGAAAAACTGTTTTTT. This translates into CASSLSGATNEKLFF.

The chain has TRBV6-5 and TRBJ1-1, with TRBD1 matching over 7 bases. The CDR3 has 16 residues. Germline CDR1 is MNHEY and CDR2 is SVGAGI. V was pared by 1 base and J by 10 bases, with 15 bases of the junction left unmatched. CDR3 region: CASSYYPGQQEGSAFF. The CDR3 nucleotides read TGTGCCAGCAGTTACTACCCGGGACAGCAGGAAGGATCAGCTTTCTTT.

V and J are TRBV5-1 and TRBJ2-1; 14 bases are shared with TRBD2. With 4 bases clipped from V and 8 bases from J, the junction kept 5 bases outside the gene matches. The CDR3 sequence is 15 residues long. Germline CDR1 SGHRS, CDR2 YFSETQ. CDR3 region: CASSPGLAGVDEQFF. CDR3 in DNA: TGCGCCAGCAGCCCGGGACTAGCGGGAGTTGATGAGCAGTTCTTC.

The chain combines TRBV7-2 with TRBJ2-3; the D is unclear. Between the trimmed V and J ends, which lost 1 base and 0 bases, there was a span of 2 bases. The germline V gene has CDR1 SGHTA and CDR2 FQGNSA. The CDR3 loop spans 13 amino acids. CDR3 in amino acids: CASSLDSTDTQYF. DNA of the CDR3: TGTGCCAGCAGCTTAGACAGCACAGATACGCAGTATTTT.

In nucleotides, the CDR3 is TGCGCCAGCAGTCTCCAGGACAGGGCTGACAATGAGCAGTTCTTC. Its protein product is CASSLQDRADNEQFF. V is TRBV4-3 and J is TRBJ2-1, with TRBD1 matching 8 bases. Germline V CDR1 and CDR2: LGHNA, YSLEER. Trimming at V came to 6 bases and at J to 5 bases, leaving 9 bases not matched to a gene. The CDR3 extends over 15 amino acids.

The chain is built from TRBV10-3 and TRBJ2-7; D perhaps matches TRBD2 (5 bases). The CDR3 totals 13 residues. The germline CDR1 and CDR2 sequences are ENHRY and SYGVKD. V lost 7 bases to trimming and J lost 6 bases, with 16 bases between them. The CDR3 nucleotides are TGTGCCATCAACAAGGACTTAGGACGCGAGCAGTACTTC. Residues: CAINKDLGREQYF.

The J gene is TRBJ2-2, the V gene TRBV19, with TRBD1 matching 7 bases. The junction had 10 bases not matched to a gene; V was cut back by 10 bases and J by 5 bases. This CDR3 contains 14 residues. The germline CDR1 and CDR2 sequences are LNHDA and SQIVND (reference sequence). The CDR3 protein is CATSTDRETGELFF. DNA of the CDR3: TGTGCCACTTCGACTGACAGGGAAACCGGGGAGCTGTTTTTT.

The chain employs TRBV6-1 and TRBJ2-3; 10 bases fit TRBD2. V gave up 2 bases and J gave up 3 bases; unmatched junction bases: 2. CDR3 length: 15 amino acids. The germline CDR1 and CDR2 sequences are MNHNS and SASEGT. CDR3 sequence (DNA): TGTGCCAGCAGTGAATCGGGACTAGCGACAGATACGCAGTATTTT. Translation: CASSESGLATDTQYF.

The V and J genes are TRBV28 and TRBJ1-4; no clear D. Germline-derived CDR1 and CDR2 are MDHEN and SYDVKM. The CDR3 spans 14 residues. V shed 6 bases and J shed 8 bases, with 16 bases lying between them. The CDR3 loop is CASRSPSFSEKLFF. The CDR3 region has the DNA TGTGCCAGCAGGTCTCCTTCTTTCTCGGAAAAACTGTTTTTT.

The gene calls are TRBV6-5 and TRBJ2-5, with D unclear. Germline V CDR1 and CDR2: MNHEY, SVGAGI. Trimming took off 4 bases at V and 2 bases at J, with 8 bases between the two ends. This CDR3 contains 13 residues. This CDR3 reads CASSLGLQETQYF. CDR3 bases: TGTGCCAGCAGTTTGGGATTGCAAGAGACCCAGTACTTC.

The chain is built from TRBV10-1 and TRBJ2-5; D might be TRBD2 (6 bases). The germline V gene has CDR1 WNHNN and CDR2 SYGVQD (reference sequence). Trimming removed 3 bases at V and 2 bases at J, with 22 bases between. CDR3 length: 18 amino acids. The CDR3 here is CASSEGPGVGWNQETQYF. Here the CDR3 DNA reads TGCGCCAGCAGTGAAGGACCGGGGGTGGGGTGGAATCAAGAGACCCAGTACTTC.

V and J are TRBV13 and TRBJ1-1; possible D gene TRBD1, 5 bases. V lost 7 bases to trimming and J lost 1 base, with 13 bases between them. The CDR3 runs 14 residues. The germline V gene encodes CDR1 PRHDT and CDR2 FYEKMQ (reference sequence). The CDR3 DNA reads TGTGCCAGCACCGAACCCGGGGGGAACACTGAAGCTTTCTTT. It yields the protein CASTEPGGNTEAFF.

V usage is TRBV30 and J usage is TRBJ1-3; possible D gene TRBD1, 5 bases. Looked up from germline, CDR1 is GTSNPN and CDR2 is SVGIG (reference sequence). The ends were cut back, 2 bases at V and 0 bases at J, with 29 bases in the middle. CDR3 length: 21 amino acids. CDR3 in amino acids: CAWSLSGRPSSGFSSGNTIYF. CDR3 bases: TGTGCCTGGAGTCTATCGGGGCGGCCTTCATCTGGATTTTCCTCTGGAAACACCATATATTTT. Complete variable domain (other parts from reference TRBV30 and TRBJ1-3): SQTIHQWPATLVQPVGSPLSLECTVEGTSNPNLYWYRQAAGRGLQLLFYSVGIGQISSEVPQNLSASRPQDRQFILSSKKLLLSDSGFYLCAWSLSGRPSSGFSSGNTIYFGEGSWLTVV.

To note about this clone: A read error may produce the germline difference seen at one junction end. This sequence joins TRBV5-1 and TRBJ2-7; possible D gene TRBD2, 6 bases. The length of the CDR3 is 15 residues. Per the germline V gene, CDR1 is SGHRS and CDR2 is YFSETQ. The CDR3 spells CASSFTGTPNYEQYF. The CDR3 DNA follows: TGTGCCAGCAGCTTTACCGGGACTCCTAACTACGAGCAGTACTTC. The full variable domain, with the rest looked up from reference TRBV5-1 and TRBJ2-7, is KAGVTQTPRYLIKTRGQQVTLSCSPISGHRSVSWYQQTPGQGLQFLFEYFSETQRNKGNFPGRFSGRQFSNSRSEMNVSTLELGDSALYLCASSFTGTPNYEQYFGPGTRLTVT.

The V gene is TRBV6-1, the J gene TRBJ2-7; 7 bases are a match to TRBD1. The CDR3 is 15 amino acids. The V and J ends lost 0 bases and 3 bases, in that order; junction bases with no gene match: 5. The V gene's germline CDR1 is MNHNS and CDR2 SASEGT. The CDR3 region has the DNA TGTGCCAGCAGTGAAGCGCGGACAGGAAGCTACGAGCAGTACTTC. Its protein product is CASSEARTGSYEQYF.

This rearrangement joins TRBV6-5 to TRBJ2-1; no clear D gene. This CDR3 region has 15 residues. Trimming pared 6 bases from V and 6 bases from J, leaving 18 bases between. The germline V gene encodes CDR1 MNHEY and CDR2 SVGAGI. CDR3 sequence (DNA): TGTGCCAGCAGAAAAAGCTTTCAAATAGGCAATGAGCAGTTCTTC. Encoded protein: CASRKSFQIGNEQFF.

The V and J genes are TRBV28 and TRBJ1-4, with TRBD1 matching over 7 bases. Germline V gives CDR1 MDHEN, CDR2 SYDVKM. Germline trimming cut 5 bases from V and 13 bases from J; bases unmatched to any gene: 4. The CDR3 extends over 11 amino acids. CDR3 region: CASSTRDRLFF. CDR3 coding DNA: TGTGCCAGCAGTACCCGGGACAGACTGTTTTTT.

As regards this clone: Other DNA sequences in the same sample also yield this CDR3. CDR3 DNA sequence: TGCAGCGTTGAAGGTCGGGCAGACTACGAGCAGTACTTC. This codes for CSVEGRADYEQYF. The chain employs TRBV29-1 and TRBJ2-7; no firm D call. The CDR3 consists of 13 residues. Germline CDR1 reads SQVTM; CDR2 reads ANQGSEA. V lost 1 base and J lost 3, with 10 bases in between.

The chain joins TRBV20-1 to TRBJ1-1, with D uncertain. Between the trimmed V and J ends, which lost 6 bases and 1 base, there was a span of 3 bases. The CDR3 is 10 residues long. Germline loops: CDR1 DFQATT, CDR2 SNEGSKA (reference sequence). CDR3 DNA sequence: TGCAGTGCGGGGAACACTGAAGCTTTCTTT. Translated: CSAGNTEAFF.

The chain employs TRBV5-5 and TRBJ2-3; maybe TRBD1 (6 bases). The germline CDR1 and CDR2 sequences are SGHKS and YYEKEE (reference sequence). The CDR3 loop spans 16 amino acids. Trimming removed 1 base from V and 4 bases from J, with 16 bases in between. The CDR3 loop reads CASSLYPGHSSDTQYF. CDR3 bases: TGTGCCAGCAGCTTGTACCCGGGACACTCATCAGATACGCAGTATTTT. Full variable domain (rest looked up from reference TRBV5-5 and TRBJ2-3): DAGVTQSPTHLIKTRGQQVTLRCSPISGHKSVSWYQQVLGQGPQFIFQYYEKEERGRGNFPDRFSARQFPNYSSELNVNALLLGDSALYLCASSLYPGHSSDTQYFGPGTRLTVL.

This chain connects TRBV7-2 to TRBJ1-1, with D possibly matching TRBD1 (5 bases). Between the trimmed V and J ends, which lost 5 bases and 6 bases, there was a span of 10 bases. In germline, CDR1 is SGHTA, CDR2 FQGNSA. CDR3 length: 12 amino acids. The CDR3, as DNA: TGTGCCAGCAGCGCCCGGGGGGCTGAAGCTTTCTTT. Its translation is CASSARGAEAFF. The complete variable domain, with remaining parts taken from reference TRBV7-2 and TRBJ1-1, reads GAGVSQSPSNKVTEKGKDVELRCDPISGHTALYWYRQSLGQGLEFLIYFQGNSAPDKSGLPSDRFSAERTGGSVSTLTIQRTQQEDSAVYLCASSARGAEAFFGQGTRLTVV.

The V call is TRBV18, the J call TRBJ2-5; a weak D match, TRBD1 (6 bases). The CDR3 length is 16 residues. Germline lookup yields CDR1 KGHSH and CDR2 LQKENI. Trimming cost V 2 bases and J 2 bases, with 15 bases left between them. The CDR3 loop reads CASSPGRQAVQETQYF. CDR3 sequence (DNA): TGTGCCAGCTCACCAGGGAGACAGGCGGTACAAGAGACCCAGTACTTC.

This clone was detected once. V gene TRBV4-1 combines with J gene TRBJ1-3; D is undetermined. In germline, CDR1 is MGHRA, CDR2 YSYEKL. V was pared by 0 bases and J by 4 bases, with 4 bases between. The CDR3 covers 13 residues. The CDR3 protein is CASSQEEGNTIYF. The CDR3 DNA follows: TGCGCCAGCAGCCAAGAAGAAGGAAACACCATATATTTT.

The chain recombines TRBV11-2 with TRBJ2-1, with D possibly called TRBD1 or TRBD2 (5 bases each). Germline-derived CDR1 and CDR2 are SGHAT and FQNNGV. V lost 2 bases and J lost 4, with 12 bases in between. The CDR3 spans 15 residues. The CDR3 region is CASSLLGERYNEQFF. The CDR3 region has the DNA TGTGCCAGCAGCTTATTGGGGGAGCGATACAATGAGCAGTTCTTC. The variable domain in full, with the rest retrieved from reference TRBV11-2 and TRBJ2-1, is EAGVAQSPRYKIIEKRQSVAFWCNPISGHATLYWYQQILGQGPKLLIQFQNNGVVDDSQLPKDRFSAERLKGVDSTLKIQPAKLEDSAVYLCASSLLGERYNEQFFGPGTRLTVL.

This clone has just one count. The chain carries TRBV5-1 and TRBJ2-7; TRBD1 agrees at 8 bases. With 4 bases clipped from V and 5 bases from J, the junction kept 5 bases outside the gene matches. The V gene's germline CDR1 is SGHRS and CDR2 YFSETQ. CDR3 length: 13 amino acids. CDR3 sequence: CASSVGTGNEQYF. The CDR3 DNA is TGCGCCAGCAGCGTAGGGACAGGCAACGAGCAGTACTTC.

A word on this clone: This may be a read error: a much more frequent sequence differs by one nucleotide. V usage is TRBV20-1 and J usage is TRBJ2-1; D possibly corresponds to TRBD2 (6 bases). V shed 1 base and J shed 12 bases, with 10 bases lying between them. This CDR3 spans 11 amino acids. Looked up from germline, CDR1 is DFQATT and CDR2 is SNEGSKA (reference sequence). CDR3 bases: TGCAGTGCTAGAGGCGGGACGGGGCAGTTCTTC. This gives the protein CSARGGTGQFF.

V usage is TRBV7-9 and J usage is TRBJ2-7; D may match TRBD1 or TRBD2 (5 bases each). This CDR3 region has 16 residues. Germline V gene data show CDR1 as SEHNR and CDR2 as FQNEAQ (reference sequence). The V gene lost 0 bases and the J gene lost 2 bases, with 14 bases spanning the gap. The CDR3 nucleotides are TGTGCCAGCAGCTTAGCGTCCGGGACGGGGACCTACGAGCAGTACTTC. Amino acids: CASSLASGTGTYEQYF.